The present entry profiles one TCR beta chain with its context. Germline assignment: CDR1 WNHNN and CDR2 SYGVQD (reference sequence). The CDR3 contains 15 residues. Trimming cost V 0 bases and J 3 bases; bases outside gene matches: 2. The sample is drawn from a study of blood T cell repertoires in COVID-19. As originally analysed: It was from reference gene primer amplification that nucleated cell counts were estimated. Libraries were prepared by immunoSEQ multiplex PCR; TCRdb keeps only in-frame clonotypes and omits some of them. The V and J calls and clone size are taken from that table; D and trimming were inferred from the DNA. The top ten clones hold roughly 3% of a sample with a few hundred thousand clones, under 90% of them seen once.

The source of this sequence is a woman aged 18 to 35 with acute or convalescent COVID-19. Sequenced sample: peripheral blood. The gene calls are TRBV10-1 and TRBJ2-7, with 10 bases matching TRBD2. CDR3 nucleotides: TGCGCCAGCAGTGAGTCGGGACTAGCGCACTACGAGCAGTACTTC. Protein sequence: CASSESGLAHYEQYF.